This record looks at one TCR beta chain sequence and its context. The same CDR3 also results from other DNA sequences found in this sample. The data were obtained in a study of blood T cell repertoires in COVID-19. Overall study context: Samples taken during acute and convalescent COVID-19 were collected in the United States, Italy and Spain. PBMCs, B-cell-depleted T cells, or T cells were the source of the cDNA or gDNA that made up the material.

The CDR3 runs to 13 residues. V dropped 6 bases and J dropped 2; count of bases not matched to a gene: 2. Germline CDR1 reads LGHDT; CDR2 reads YNNKEL (reference sequence). As handled by the study authors: Estimation of nucleated cell counts was performed using reference gene primer amplification. The method was immunoSEQ multiplex PCR; TCRdb's version includes in-frame clones alone and lacks a portion of them. The V and J calls and clone size come from that table; D and trimming were worked out from the DNA. The data hold tens of thousands of clones, with 80% to 95% observed a single time. This clonotype originated in a male donor with active COVID-19. This sequence joins TRBV3-1 (or the pseudogene TRBV3-2) and TRBJ1-2, with 8 bases identical to TRBD1. Specimen: peripheral blood. The CDR3 here is CASSRTGNYGYTF. CDR3 coding DNA: TGTGCCAGCAGTCGGACAGGGAACTATGGCTACACCTTC.